These T cell receptor beta chains were read from a single sample in a study of regulatory T cells in long-lasting Graves disease. A single record per CDR3 protein comes from TCRdb applying MiXCR to the multiplex PCR reads. Of some 280,000 distinct CDR3 sequences in the sample, around a fifth were seen once. The source material was peripheral blood mononuclear cells (PBMCs), sampled when the disease was refractory, from a patient treated with antithyroid drugs. Every receptor here comes from a female donor with Graves disease. CDR3s include the opening cysteine and the closing phenylalanine or tryptophan. The order of the fields is D gene, J gene, V gene, CDR3 length, clone size, CDR3 DNA, CDR3 protein. The D gene is left open where the match is weak. Not all rows give a size; the values are once, few, many and, for expanded clones, a class.

TRBD2,TRBJ2-7,TRBV20-1,14,.,TGCAGTGCTAAGACTAGCGGGCTCGGTTACGAGCAGTACTTC,CSAKTSGLGYEQYF
.,TRBJ2-7,TRBV14,14,.,TGTGCCAGCAGCCTACTCAGCGCCTCCTACGAGCAGTACTTC,CASSLLSASYEQYF
TRBD2,TRBJ2-7,TRBV2,15,many,TGTGCCAGCAGCGATACTAGCGGCAGCTCCTACGAGCAGTACTTC,CASSDTSGSSYEQYF
.,TRBJ1-5,TRBV27,13,few,TGTGCCAGCAGTTTATCGTCCGCCCAGCCCCAGCATTTT,CASSLSSAQPQHF
TRBD1,TRBJ2-5,TRBV28,19,few,TGTGCCAGCAGTCTAGAGACAGGGGTTGATGTACATGGGAGAGAGACCCAGTACTTC,CASSLETGVDVHGRETQYF
.,TRBJ1-5,TRBV6-1,13,many,TGTGCCAGCAGTGAATGGCATCTTGAGCCCCAGCATTTT,CASSEWHLEPQHF
.,TRBJ1-5,TRBV19,13,.,TGTGCCAGTAGTATAGGCACCCCCTCGGCCCAGCATTTT,CASSIGTPSAQHF
TRBD2,TRBJ2-2,TRBV5-8,17,.,TGTGCCAGCAGCCGGGGCAGCGGGAGCGCGAACACCGGGGAGCTGTTTTTT,CASSRGSGSANTGELFF
TRBD1,TRBJ1-6,TRBV19,14,.,TGTGCCAGTAGTACCGGACAGGGGTCCTCACCCCTCCACTTT,CASSTGQGSSPLHF
.,TRBJ2-2,TRBV5-1,15,few,TGCGCCAGCAGCTTCAGGCCTGCGAGCACCGGGGAGCTGTTTTTT,CASSFRPASTGELFF
TRBD1,TRBJ2-7,TRBV5-6,14,many,TGTGCCAGCAGCTGGACAGGGCTTCCCTACGAGCAGTACTTC,CASSWTGLPYEQYF
.,TRBJ2-7,TRBV10-3,13,.,TGTGCCACCAGCGGCGGAGTCTCCTACGAGCAGTACTTC,CATSGGVSYEQYF
.,TRBJ1-2,TRBV12-3/TRBV12-4,15,many,TGTGCCAGCAGTCCCGCCGGGCTAGGGGGCTATGGCTACACCTTC,CASSPAGLGGYGYTF
.,TRBJ1-1,TRBV10-3,14,many,TGTGCCACCACCTACCGCACAGGGAACACTGAAGCTTTCTTT,CATTYRTGNTEAFF
.,TRBJ2-5,TRBV9,14,few,TGTGCCAGCAGCCTCACCGTGGGGAGGGAGACCCAGTACTTC,CASSLTVGRETQYF
.,TRBJ1-1,TRBV19,14,once,TGTGCCAGTAGTATAGGAGAGGGGGACACTGAAGCTTTCTTT,CASSIGEGDTEAFF
.,TRBJ2-2,TRBV9,15,.,TGTGCCAGCAGCGCCGGACAGCCGAACACCGGGGAGCTGTTTTTT,CASSAGQPNTGELFF
.,TRBJ2-7,TRBV6-1,13,many,TGTGCCAGCAAGGAGACATTAACCTACGAGCAGTACTTC,CASKETLTYEQYF
.,TRBJ2-5,TRBV27,13,.,TGTGCCAGCGGCGACGGGACGGATTGGACCCAGTACTTC,CASGDGTDWTQYF
.,TRBJ1-2,TRBV10-2,13,.,TGCGCCAGCAGTGACGGTCCTAACTATGGCTACACCTTC,CASSDGPNYGYTF
.,TRBJ1-6,TRBV20-1,14,.,TGCAGTGCTAGAGACCGGCGGGGGGGGTCACCCCTCCACTTT,CSARDRRGGSPLHF
.,TRBJ1-4,TRBV6-1,14,many,TGTGCCAGCAGTCCCGGGGACAACCCTGAAAAACTGTTTTTT,CASSPGDNPEKLFF
.,TRBJ2-1,TRBV28,12,.,TGTGCCAGCAGGGATTCCTACAATGAGCAGTTCTTC,CASRDSYNEQFF
.,TRBJ2-4,TRBV20-1,15,.,TGCAGTGTCCCGGGGCCTATTTTAGCCAAAAACATTCAGTACTTC,CSVPGPILAKNIQYF
.,TRBJ2-1,TRBV5-6,16,.,TGTGCCAGCAGCTGGACCGCCGGGACCAATTACAATGAGCAGTTCTTC,CASSWTAGTNYNEQFF
TRBD2,TRBJ2-1,TRBV20-1,14,.,TGCAGTGCTAGGGGACTAGCGGCCTACAATGAGCAGTTCTTC,CSARGLAAYNEQFF
TRBD1,TRBJ1-2,TRBV24-1,14,few,TGTGCCACCAGTGAAACGACAGGGGTCGGTGGCTACACCTTC,CATSETTGVGGYTF
TRBD1,TRBJ1-5,TRBV20-1,16,few,TGCAGTGCTCCCCTAAACAGGGGCTCCTTCAATCAGCCCCAGCATTTT,CSAPLNRGSFNQPQHF
TRBD1,TRBJ2-2,TRBV2,13,few,TGTGCCAGCACAGGACAGGGGACCGGGGAGCTGTTTTTT,CASTGQGTGELFF
.,TRBJ2-2,TRBV30,13,many,TGTGCCTGGCGACAGGGAGGAACCGGGGAGCTGTTTTTT,CAWRQGGTGELFF
.,TRBJ2-4,TRBV7-9,12,.,TGTGCCAGCAGCTTATCTAGGGGGTTACAGTACTTC,CASSLSRGLQYF
.,TRBJ1-2,TRBV2,13,.,TGTGCCAGCAGTGAATCTAACCGGAGGGGCTACACCTTC,CASSESNRRGYTF
TRBD1,TRBJ2-6,TRBV2,16,many,TGTGCCAGCTCGGGACAGGGTGTAACAGGGGCCAACGTCCTGACTTTC,CASSGQGVTGANVLTF
.,TRBJ2-2,TRBV7-9,15,.,TGTGCCAGCAGCTCTACCAACCTAAACACCGGGGAGCTGTTTTTT,CASSSTNLNTGELFF
.,TRBJ2-2,TRBV3-1,14,.,TGTGCCAGCAGCCAAGAACTCGCAGTCGGGGAGCTGTTTTTT,CASSQELAVGELFF
TRBD1,TRBJ2-7,TRBV3-1,15,.,TGTGCCAGCAGCCAATACAGGGGTTCTACGTACGAGCAGTACTTC,CASSQYRGSTYEQYF
.,TRBJ1-2,TRBV9,10,many,TGTGCCAGCAGGGGATATGGCTACACCTTC,CASRGYGYTF
.,TRBJ1-1,TRBV2,14,many,TGTGCCAGCAGTGTTTTTATAATGAACACTGAAGCTTTCTTT,CASSVFIMNTEAFF
TRBD2,TRBJ2-4,TRBV28,17,once,TGTGCCAGCAGTTTATATAGTTTAGCGGGAGCTAAAACCATTCAGTACTTC,CASSLYSLAGAKTIQYF
TRBD2,TRBJ2-2,TRBV6-2/TRBV6-3,16,.,TGTGCCAGCAGAAAGGGACTAGCGGGAGACCACGGGGAGCTGTTTTTT,CASRKGLAGDHGELFF
.,TRBJ1-2,TRBV11-2,14,many,TGTGCCAGCAGCTTAGATTTGACACCCCCGCGTCTCTCCTTC,CASSLDLTPPRLSF
TRBD2,TRBJ2-7,TRBV7-2,15,few,TGTGCCAGCAGCATGGGACTAGCGGTCGAATACGAGCAGTACTTC,CASSMGLAVEYEQYF
TRBD1,TRBJ1-1,TRBV20-1,15,.,TGCAGTGCTACCTCGGGACAGGGACCACCCAGGGCAGCTTTCTTT,CSATSGQGPPRAAFF
.,TRBJ1-1,TRBV7-3,13,.,TGTGCCAGCAGCTCTTGGGGGGGGACTGAAGCTTTCTTT,CASSSWGGTEAFF
.,TRBJ1-3,TRBV6-5,14,.,TGTGCCAGCAGTTACGCCGACTCTGGAAACACCATATATTTT,CASSYADSGNTIYF
TRBD2,TRBJ2-7,TRBV27,15,few,TGTGCCAGCCGAGAGGCGGGAGGGCTGATTTACGAGCAGTACTTC,CASREAGGLIYEQYF
TRBD2,TRBJ2-4,TRBV28,16,.,TGTGCCAGCAGCTCCGTGGGAGGGGCCACCCAAAACATTCAGTACTTC,CASSSVGGATQNIQYF
TRBD2,TRBJ2-5,TRBV11-2,16,.,TGTGCCAGCAGCTGGGAGCTAGCGGAGTTCCAAGAGACCCAGTACTTC,CASSWELAEFQETQYF
.,TRBJ2-5,TRBV12-3/TRBV12-4,13,many,TGTGCCAGCAGTCCTAGTCGAATGGGTGACCAGTACTTC,CASSPSRMGDQYF
.,TRBJ2-7,TRBV4-1,15,.,TGCGCCAGCAGCCAAGAACGTGGGGAAGTCTACGAGCAGTACTTC,CASSQERGEVYEQYF
.,TRBJ1-1,TRBV7-2,14,few,TGTGCCAGCAGCCAATCCCGAGGGAACACTGAAGCTTTCTTT,CASSQSRGNTEAFF
TRBD2,TRBJ2-5,TRBV7-2,16,many,TGTGCCAGCAGCCCCCGACTAGCGGGGATACAAGAGACCCAGTACTTC,CASSPRLAGIQETQYF
.,TRBJ2-2,TRBV15,16,few,TGTGCCACCAGCAGAGTAAGAAGGAGGGACACCGGGGAGCTGTTTTTT,CATSRVRRRDTGELFF